These T cell receptor beta chains were read from a single sample in a study of CD8+ T cells in alopecia areata. Libraries were prepared by immunoSEQ multiplex PCR; TCRdb keeps only in-frame clonotypes and omits some of them. Among around 200,000 clones listed, about 53% were seen once. The sequencing used CD8+ T cells sorted from blood, collected at week 24, from a patient treated with tofacitinib. Receptors originate from a human donor with alopecia areata. CDR3s leave out the opening cysteine and the closing phenylalanine or tryptophan.

V	CDR3
TRBV5-1	ASSLLQGWVEYNEQF
TRBV5-4	ASSLRGTYEQY
TRBV5-6	ASSLGLAGVPSSYNEQF
TRBV15	ATSSRTTKMDTQY
TRBV5-1	ASSAGQLTEAF
TRBV5-6	ASSFGPMTDSYEQY
TRBV6-5	ASSYRGGSYEQY
TRBV29-1	SGLGGTGELF
TRBV7-9	ASSYGTGELSEQF
TRBV10-3	AITVASNSYEQY
TRBV7-9	ASSKGLSTGELF